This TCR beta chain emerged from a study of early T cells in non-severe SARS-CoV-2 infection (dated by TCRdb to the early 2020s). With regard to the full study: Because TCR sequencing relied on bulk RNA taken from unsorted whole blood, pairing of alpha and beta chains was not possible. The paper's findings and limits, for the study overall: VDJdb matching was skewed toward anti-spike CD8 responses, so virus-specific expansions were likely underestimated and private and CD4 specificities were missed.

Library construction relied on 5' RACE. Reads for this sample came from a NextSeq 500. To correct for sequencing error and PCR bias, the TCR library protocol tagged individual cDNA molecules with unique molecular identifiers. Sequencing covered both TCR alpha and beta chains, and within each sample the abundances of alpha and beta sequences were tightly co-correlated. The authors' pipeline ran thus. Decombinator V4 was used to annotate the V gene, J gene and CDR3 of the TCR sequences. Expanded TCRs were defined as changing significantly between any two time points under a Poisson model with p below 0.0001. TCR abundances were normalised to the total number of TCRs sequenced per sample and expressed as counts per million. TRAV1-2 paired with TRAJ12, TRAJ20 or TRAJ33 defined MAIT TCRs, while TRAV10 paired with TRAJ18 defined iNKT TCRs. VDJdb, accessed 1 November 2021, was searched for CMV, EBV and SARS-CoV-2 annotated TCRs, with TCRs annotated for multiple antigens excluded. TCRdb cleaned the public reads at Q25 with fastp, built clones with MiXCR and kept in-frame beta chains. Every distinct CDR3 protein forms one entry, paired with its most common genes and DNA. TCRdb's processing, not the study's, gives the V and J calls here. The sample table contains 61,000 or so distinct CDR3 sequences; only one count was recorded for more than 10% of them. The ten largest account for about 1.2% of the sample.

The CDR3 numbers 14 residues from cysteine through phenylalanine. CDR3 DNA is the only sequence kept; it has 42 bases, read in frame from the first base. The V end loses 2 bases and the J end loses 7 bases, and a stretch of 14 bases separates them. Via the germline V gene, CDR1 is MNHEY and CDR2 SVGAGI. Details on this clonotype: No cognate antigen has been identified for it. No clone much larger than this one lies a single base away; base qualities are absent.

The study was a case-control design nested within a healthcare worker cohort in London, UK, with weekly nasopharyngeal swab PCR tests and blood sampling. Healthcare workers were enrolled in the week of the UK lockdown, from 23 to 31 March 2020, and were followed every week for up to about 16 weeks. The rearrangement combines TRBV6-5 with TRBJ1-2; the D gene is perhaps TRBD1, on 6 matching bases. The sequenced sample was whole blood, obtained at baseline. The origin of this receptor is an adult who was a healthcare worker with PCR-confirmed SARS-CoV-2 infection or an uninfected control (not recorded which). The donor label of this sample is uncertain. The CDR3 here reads CASSYALQGFGYTF. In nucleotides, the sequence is TGTGCCAGCAGTTACGCTCTACAGGGCTTTGGCTACACCTTC.